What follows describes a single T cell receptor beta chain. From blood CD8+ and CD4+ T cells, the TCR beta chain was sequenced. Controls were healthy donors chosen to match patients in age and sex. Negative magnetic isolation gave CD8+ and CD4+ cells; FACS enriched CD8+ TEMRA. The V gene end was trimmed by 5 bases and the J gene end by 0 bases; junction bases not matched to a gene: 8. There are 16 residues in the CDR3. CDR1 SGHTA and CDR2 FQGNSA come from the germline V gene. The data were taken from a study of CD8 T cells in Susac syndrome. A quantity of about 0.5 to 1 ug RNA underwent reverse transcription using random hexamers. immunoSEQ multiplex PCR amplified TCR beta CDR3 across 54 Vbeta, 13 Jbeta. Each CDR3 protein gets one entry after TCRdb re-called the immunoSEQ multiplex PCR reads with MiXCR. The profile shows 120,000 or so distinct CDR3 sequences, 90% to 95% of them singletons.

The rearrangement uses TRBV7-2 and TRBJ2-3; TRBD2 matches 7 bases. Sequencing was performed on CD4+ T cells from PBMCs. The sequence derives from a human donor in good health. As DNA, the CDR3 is TGTGCCAGCAGCCTGGGAGCGGGACCAAGCACAGATACGCAGTATTTT. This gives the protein CASSLGAGPSTDTQYF. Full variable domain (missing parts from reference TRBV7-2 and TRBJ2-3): GAGVSQSPSNKVTEKGKDVELRCDPISGHTALYWYRQSLGQGLEFLIYFQGNSAPDKSGLPSDRFSAERTGGSVSTLTIQRTQQEDSAVYLCASSLGAGPSTDTQYFGPGTRLTVL.